The sequence of this T cell receptor beta chain was determined in a study of OX40 agonist ivuxolimab in advanced cancers. Across the study: Ivuxolimab is an agonistic anti-OX40 (CD134) antibody, and patients were treated with it.

Data came from immunoSEQ multiplex PCR; TCRdb stores just in-frame clones and leaves some out. Of 100,000 to 150,000 clones listed, roughly 92% were seen once; the top ten hold roughly 0.85%. Notes on the study in general: Fewer expanded clones were found on average in CD4+ than in CD8+ T cells.

Comment on this clone: Its target is not known.

The clonotype comes from an adult with an advanced solid tumor such as melanoma, head and neck, liver or kidney cancer. Source: CD4+ or CD8+ T cells sorted from blood, taken in a trial of the OX40 agonist ivuxolimab.

The CDR3 reads CASSPPSGSSYEQYF. The CDR3 nucleotides are TGTGCCAGCAGTCCACCGAGCGGGAGCTCCTACGAGCAGTACTTC. The V gene is TRBV6-6, the J gene TRBJ2-7; TRBD2 matches 8 bases. After removal of 5 bases from V and 0 bases from J, the junction contained 6 bases not matched to a gene. The CDR3 has 15 amino acids. CDR1 is MNHNY and CDR2 is SVGAGI in the germline V gene (reference sequence).